The 5 T cell receptor beta chains reported below all come from one sample, sequenced in a study of blood T cell repertoires in COVID-19. TCRdb keeps only in-frame clones here, not all; method: immunoSEQ multiplex PCR. Counted here are 250,000 or so clones, over 70% occurring once; the ten biggest clones make up around 3.1%. Material: PBMCs or T cells enriched from blood (not recorded which). These receptors originate from a woman in her 40s who had been exposed to COVID-19.

This sequence joins TRBV2 and TRBJ2-7, with 9 bases identical to TRBD2. The CDR3 totals 13 residues. Losses at the gene ends were 6 bases for V and 2 bases for J; bases not matched to a gene: 2. The germline gives CDR1 SNHLY, CDR2 FYNNEI. The CDR3 here is CASSLAGTYEQYV. The CDR3 bases are TGTGCCAGCAGCCTAGCGGGAACCTACGAGCAGTACGTC.

This clone turned up a few times. Sequence at one end of the junction differs from germline and may be a read error. The chain has TRBV5-1 and TRBJ1-2, with 7 bases matching TRBD1. The CDR3 spans 15 residues. Germline CDR1 and CDR2: SGHRS and YFSETQ. CDR3 nucleotides: TGTGCCAGCAGCCGACAGGGCTGGGCCCTCTATGGCTACACCTTC. The encoded protein is CASSRQGWALYGYTF.

This chain links TRBV10-3 with TRBJ1-2, with D perhaps matching TRBD1 (6 bases). Germline-derived CDR1 and CDR2 are ENHRY and SYGVKD. The V and J ends lost 0 bases and 6 bases respectively, with 8 bases between them. CDR3 length: 13 amino acids. Written as DNA, the CDR3 is TGTGCCATCAGTGAGTCCGCAGGGGATGGCTACACCTTC. It is translated as CAISESAGDGYTF.

This clone is termed medium-sized. The V gene is TRBV3-1 (or the pseudogene TRBV3-2), the J gene TRBJ2-3; 8 nucleotides match TRBD2. After removal of 0 bases from V and 0 bases from J, the junction contained 8 bases not matched to a gene. CDR1 LGHDT and CDR2 YNNKEL come from the germline V gene (reference sequence). This CDR3 is 18 amino acids long. CDR3 protein: CASSQEGRGAGSTDTQYF. The CDR3 nucleotides are TGTGCCAGCAGCCAAGAGGGGCGGGGGGCTGGTAGCACAGATACGCAGTATTTT.

CDR3 region: CASSLAFRGANTEAFF. As DNA, the CDR3 is TGTGCCAGCAGCTTAGCTTTCCGGGGGGCTAACACTGAAGCTTTCTTT. The chain joins TRBV7-2 to TRBJ1-1; maybe TRBD1 (6 bases). Trimming took 0 bases from V and 2 from J, leaving 13 bases between them. The V gene's germline CDR1 is SGHTA and CDR2 FQGNSA. The CDR3 sequence is 16 residues long.